The 21 T cell receptor beta chains presented below share a single source sample, sequenced in a study of PD-1 blockade in classical Hodgkin lymphoma. There was relapse after autologous stem cell transplantation in every patient, and there was variation in brentuximab vedotin exposure. Method: immunoSEQ multiplex PCR; TCRdb's copy keeps in-frame clones and lacks some. The table has approximately 160,000 clones, around four fifths seen once; the top ten hold roughly 9.8%. Sample: peripheral blood mononuclear cells (PBMCs), taken before the second cycle of nivolumab. These receptors came from a human donor with classical Hodgkin lymphoma.

This clone was counted once. This chain connects TRBV2 to TRBJ1-2; 10 bases agree with TRBD1. Germline CDR1 SNHLY, CDR2 FYNNEI. This CDR3 is built from 15 residues. After removal of 5 bases from V and 3 bases from J, the junction contained 6 bases not matched to a gene. The CDR3 nucleotides read TGTGCCAGCAGTTCGGACAGGGGGTTTGACTATGGCTACACCTTC. Protein sequence: CASSSDRGFDYGYTF.

V usage is TRBV5-1 and J usage is TRBJ2-2, with D unclear. V lost 4 bases and J 1 base, leaving 14 bases between the germline ends. This CDR3 contains 16 residues. The V gene's germline CDR1 is SGHRS and CDR2 YFSETQ. DNA of the CDR3: TGCGCCAGCAGCCCCCTCACAGCAGAGAACACCGGGGAGCTGTTTTTT. This codes for CASSPLTAENTGELFF.

This clone was detected only a few times. The gene calls are TRBV19 and TRBJ2-2, with D unresolved. Germline CDR1 LNHDA, CDR2 SQIVND (reference sequence). Trimming pared 7 bases from V and 0 bases from J, leaving 9 bases between. The CDR3 runs 14 residues. The CDR3 DNA follows: TGTGCCAGTAAATTTAGCACGAACACCGGGGAGCTGTTTTTT. Translating it yields CASKFSTNTGELFF. Together with reference TRBV19 and TRBJ2-2, the CDR3 gives the full variable domain: DGGITQSPKYLFRKEGQNVTLSCEQNLNHDAMYWYRQDPGQGLRLIYYSQIVNDFQKGDIAEGYSVSREKKESFPLTVTSAQKNPTAFYLCASKFSTNTGELFFGEGSRLTVL.

V is TRBV18 and J is TRBJ2-3; 8 nucleotides line up with TRBD1. V shed 3 bases and J 0 bases; nucleotides not matched to a gene: 2. The CDR3 has 15 amino acids. Germline CDR1 reads KGHSH; CDR2 reads LQKENI. CDR3 sequence reads: CASSPGTGSTDTQYF. CDR3 bases: TGTGCCAGCTCACCTGGGACAGGAAGCACAGATACGCAGTATTTT.

The chain combines TRBV5-1 with TRBJ1-2, with D hard to call. This CDR3 has 14 amino acids. Germline loops: CDR1 SGHRS, CDR2 YFSETQ. V shed 3 bases and J shed 0 bases, with 9 bases lying between them. The CDR3 nucleotides are TGCGCCAGCAGCTACAGACCGACTAACTATGGCTACACCTTC. Translated, it gives CASSYRPTNYGYTF.

A single count supports this clone. The V gene is TRBV5-8, the J gene TRBJ2-2; a possible D gene is TRBD1 (6 bases). The CDR3 is made up of 16 amino acids. Germline V lookup: CDR1 SGHTS, CDR2 YDEGEE. V lost 6 bases, J lost 1 base, and 16 bases lay in between. The CDR3 nucleotides are TGTGCCAGCACCCAGCTGGCAGGGGAGAACACCGGGGAGCTGTTTTTT. This encodes CASTQLAGENTGELFF.

V is TRBV7-9 and J is TRBJ2-5, with TRBD1 as a possible D gene (6 bases). The CDR3 spans 16 residues. V lost 3 bases and J lost 2, with 16 bases in between. Germline V lookup: CDR1 SEHNR, CDR2 FQNEAQ (reference sequence). CDR3 protein: CASSFGTKDLQETQYF. The CDR3 DNA reads TGTGCCAGCAGCTTCGGGACAAAGGATTTACAAGAGACCCAGTACTTC.

The chain has TRBV25-1 and TRBJ2-1; possibly TRBD2 for D (6 bases). Trimming stripped 0 bases from V and 5 bases from J, with 20 bases between. Looked up from germline, CDR1 is MGHDK and CDR2 is SYGVNS. The CDR3 totals 18 residues. DNA for the CDR3: TGTGCCAGCAGTGAATATCCTGGCCCCGGGACTCCAGACAATGAGCAGTTCTTC. Encoded protein: CASSEYPGPGTPDNEQFF.

V gene TRBV6-5 combines with J gene TRBJ2-2; D possibly corresponds to TRBD1 (5 bases). The CDR3 length is 14 residues. Deletions cut 4 bases from V and 3 bases from J, with 9 bases between. The germline V gene has CDR1 MNHEY and CDR2 SVGAGI. The CDR3 nucleotides are TGTGCCAGCAGTTCCGGACACGACACCGGGGAGCTGTTTTTT. Its protein product is CASSSGHDTGELFF.

This clone was counted many times. V and J are TRBV19 and TRBJ2-7; no definite D call. This CDR3 region has 14 residues. Germline lookup yields CDR1 LNHDA and CDR2 SQIVND (reference sequence). Between the trimmed V and J ends, which lost 0 bases and 3 bases, there was a span of 9 bases. The CDR3: CASSIDLEGYEQYF. For the CDR3, the DNA is TGTGCCAGTAGTATAGATCTAGAAGGCTACGAGCAGTACTTC.

This chain joins TRBV6-6 and TRBJ1-1; a weak D match, TRBD1 (6 bases). The CDR3 sequence is 13 residues long. CDR1 is MNHNY and CDR2 is SVGAGI in the germline V gene (reference sequence). Trimming cost V 6 bases and J 1 base, with 9 bases left between them. The CDR3 sequence: CASRSDRNTEAFF. The CDR3 DNA reads as TGTGCCAGCAGGTCGGACAGGAACACTGAAGCTTTCTTT.

The rearrangement links TRBV15 to TRBJ2-1, with 10 positions matching TRBD2. The germline gives CDR1 LNHNV, CDR2 YYDKDF (reference sequence). Losses at the gene ends were 1 base for V and 3 bases for J; bases not matched to a gene: 3. The CDR3 loop spans 16 amino acids. CDR3 amino acids: CATSRVASGSYNEQFF. The CDR3 DNA sequence: TGTGCCACCAGCAGAGTGGCTAGCGGGAGCTACAATGAGCAGTTCTTC. Together with reference TRBV15 and TRBJ2-1, the CDR3 gives the full variable domain: DAMVIQNPRYQVTQFGKPVTLSCSQTLNHNVMYWYQQKSSQAPKLLFHYYDKDFNNEADTPDNFQSRRPNTSFCFLDIRSPGLGDTAMYLCATSRVASGSYNEQFFGPGTRLTVL.

There are a few counts of this clone. The chain combines TRBV11-2 with TRBJ2-1; 7 nucleotides line up with TRBD1. J was trimmed by 5 bases and V by 2 bases; bases with no gene match: 9. The CDR3 totals 16 residues. Germline-derived CDR1 and CDR2 are SGHAT and FQNNGV. CDR3 in DNA: TGTGCCAGCAGCTTAAAGCCGGGACAGCCTAACAATGAGCAGTTCTTC. Translated, it gives CASSLKPGQPNNEQFF.

The chain is built from TRBV18 and TRBJ2-3, with D perhaps TRBD1 (5 bases). The CDR3 covers 14 residues. Germline CDR1 and CDR2: KGHSH and LQKENI. Between the trimmed V and J ends, which lost 6 bases and 2 bases, there was a span of 12 bases. The DNA of the CDR3 is TGTGCCAGCTCTGGGGCTGAGCTCACAGATACGCAGTATTTT. As protein: CASSGAELTDTQYF.

The CDR3 DNA reads as TGTGCCAGCAGTTTTTGGCAGACTGGTCAGCCCCAGCATTTT. Its protein product is CASSFWQTGQPQHF. The V and J genes are TRBV28 and TRBJ1-5; D unclear. The V end was cut by 3 bases, the J end by 6 bases, with 12 bases between. Germline CDR1 MDHEN, CDR2 SYDVKM. CDR3 length: 14 amino acids.

This clone was observed a single time. The CDR3 here is CASSHFPSGGIASTDTQYF. The CDR3 nucleotides read TGCGCCAGCAGCCATTTTCCTAGCGGGGGGATTGCTAGCACAGATACGCAGTATTTT. The chain couples TRBV4-1 to TRBJ2-3; 11 bases line up with TRBD2. Germline CDR1 reads MGHRA; CDR2 reads YSYEKL. This CDR3 is built from 19 residues. The junction had 11 bases not matched to a gene; V was cut back by 3 bases and J by 0 bases.

In this sample, this clone turned up a few times. V gene TRBV25-1 combines with J gene TRBJ2-2, with D perhaps TRBD1 (6 bases). V lost 5 bases, J lost 5 bases, and 15 bases lay in between. The CDR3 contains 15 residues. Germline V gene sequence: CDR1 MGHDK, CDR2 SYGVNS. The CDR3 DNA follows: TGTGCCAGCAGTCCCAGGACAGCCCAAACCGGGGAGCTGTTTTTT. Translating it yields CASSPRTAQTGELFF. The full variable domain, rest sourced from reference TRBV25-1 and TRBJ2-2, is EADIYQTPRYLVIGTGKKITLECSQTMGHDKMYWYQQDPGMELHLIHYSYGVNSTEKGDLSSESTVSRIRTEHFPLTLESARPSHTSQYLCASSPRTAQTGELFFGEGSRLTVL.

This chain links TRBV7-9 with TRBJ2-5; a weak D match, TRBD2 (5 bases). Germline V lookup: CDR1 SEHNR, CDR2 FQNEAQ (reference sequence). V gave up 5 bases and J gave up 1 base, with 11 bases separating them. This CDR3 is built from 14 residues. This chain's CDR3 is CASSPSGFQETQYF. The CDR3 DNA reads as TGTGCCAGCAGCCCCTCGGGGTTCCAAGAGACCCAGTACTTC.

This clone was counted a few times. The rearrangement uses TRBV10-3 and TRBJ2-3, with a possible D match to TRBD2 (7 bases). CDR3 length: 13 residues. The germline V gene encodes CDR1 ENHRY and CDR2 SYGVKD. The V end was cut by 8 bases, the J end by 3 bases, with 12 bases between. The CDR3 DNA reads TGTGCCATCGGGGGGGCTGGAACAGATACGCAGTATTTT. Translating it yields CAIGGAGTDTQYF.

V gene TRBV18 combines with J gene TRBJ1-4; no firm D call. V was pared by 2 bases and J by 2 bases, with 12 bases between. Germline V gene sequence: CDR1 KGHSH, CDR2 LQKENI. The CDR3 is made up of 16 amino acids. The CDR3 region has the DNA TGTGCCAGCTCACCAGGTTCCCCTGGGACTAATGAAAAACTGTTTTTT. Protein: CASSPGSPGTNEKLFF.

With respect to this clone: The same CDR3 arises from other DNA sequences in this sample as well. V usage is TRBV5-1 and J usage is TRBJ1-1; 8 bases match TRBD1. Germline CDR1 SGHRS, CDR2 YFSETQ. V was clipped by 4 bases and J by 1 base; unmatched bases: 6. The CDR3 runs to 15 residues. In DNA form, the CDR3 reads TGCGCCAGCAGCCTCCAGGGGGCAGGGAACACTGAAGCTTTCTTT. Translation: CASSLQGAGNTEAFF. Together with reference TRBV5-1 and TRBJ1-1, the CDR3 gives the full variable domain: KAGVTQTPRYLIKTRGQQVTLSCSPISGHRSVSWYQQTPGQGLQFLFEYFSETQRNKGNFPGRFSGRQFSNSRSEMNVSTLELGDSALYLCASSLQGAGNTEAFFGQGTRLTVV.